The 9 T cell receptor beta chains in this list originate from one sample, sequenced in a study of beta chain features in type 1 diabetes. The sequenced template was cDNA made from the entire isolated RNA. Method: immunoSEQ multiplex PCR; TCRdb's copy keeps in-frame clones and lacks some. The profile covers fewer than 350,000 clones, with 20% appearing a single time and around 0.04% taken by the ten largest. Sequenced: naive CD4+ T cells from blood. The receptor source for this set is a woman aged 18-29 years in good health.

The chain uses TRBV1 and TRBJ2-5; TRBD2, the table's D call, lacks a check against the DNA. TRBV1 is a recognized pseudogene. The CDR3 contains 16 residues. CDR3 nucleotides: TGCACCAGCAGCCAAGGGTTAGCGGGGGGCCAAGAGACCCAGTACTTC. Protein sequence: CTSSQGLAGGQETQYF.

V is TRBV29-1 and J is TRBJ1-1; the D gene is possibly TRBD1 (6 bases). Germline V gene sequence: CDR1 SQVTM, CDR2 ANQGSEA. Deletions cut 4 bases from V and 6 bases from J, with 15 bases between. The CDR3 has 13 amino acids. CDR3 amino acids: CSVGGGMRSEAFF. In DNA form, the CDR3 reads TGCAGCGTTGGGGGGGGCATGCGATCTGAAGCTTTCTTT.

The chain combines TRBV30 with TRBJ1-1, with 9 positions matching TRBD1. The V and J ends lost 1 base and 5 bases, in that order; junction bases with no gene match: 8. CDR1 and CDR2 (germline): GTSNPN, SVGIG (reference sequence). The CDR3 is 15 amino acids. The CDR3 region has the DNA TGTGCCTGGAGTGCCCGAGGACAGGGGTTGACTGAAGCTTTCTTT. This encodes CAWSARGQGLTEAFF.

The gene calls are TRBV4-1 and TRBJ1-4, with a possible D match to TRBD1 (5 bases). The ends were cut back, 1 base at V and 3 bases at J, with 9 bases in the middle. The CDR3 has 15 residues. Germline V gene sequence: CDR1 MGHRA, CDR2 YSYEKL. The CDR3 coding sequence is TGCGCCAGCAGCCAAGTGGGGGGGGCTAATGAAAAACTGTTTTTT. Its protein is CASSQVGGANEKLFF.

This sequence joins TRBV5-1 and TRBJ2-3; TRBD1 agrees at 9 bases. The CDR3 has 15 residues. Germline V lookup: CDR1 SGHRS, CDR2 YFSETQ. Trimming cost V 0 bases and J 3 bases; bases outside gene matches: 2. In nucleotides, the CDR3 is TGCGCCAGCAGCTTGGCGGGACAGGGAACAGATACGCAGTATTTT. Its protein product is CASSLAGQGTDTQYF.

The chain carries TRBV21-1 and TRBJ1-1; TRBD1 was called by the table and not checked on the DNA. TRBV21-1 is listed as a pseudogene. CDR3 length: 22 residues. The CDR3 region is CASTFLVQSCNIVGTGRTEAFF. CDR3 nucleotide sequence: TGTGCCAGCACCTTTCTGGTACAAAGCTGTAACATTGTGGGGACAGGGCGCACTGAAGCTTTCTTT.

The genes are TRBV5-1 and TRBJ2-3; maybe TRBD1 (5 bases). This CDR3 spans 14 amino acids. The ends were cut back, 4 bases at V and 0 bases at J, with 9 bases in the middle. CDR1 is SGHRS and CDR2 is YFSETQ in the germline V gene. CDR3 in amino acids: CASSRGASTDTQYF. The CDR3 DNA reads TGCGCCAGCAGCCGTGGGGCGAGCACAGATACGCAGTATTTT.

This clone was seen only a few times. The rearrangement links TRBV5-1 to TRBJ1-6; 7 bases align to TRBD1. V dropped 4 bases and J dropped 10; count of bases not matched to a gene: 11. The germline CDR1 and CDR2 sequences are SGHRS and YFSETQ. This CDR3 is 15 amino acids long. In DNA form, the CDR3 reads TGCGCCAGCAGCGTCCACAGGGGAGTTGAATCACCCCTCCACTTT. This codes for CASSVHRGVESPLHF.

This clone was observed a few times. The V call is TRBV7-2, the J call TRBJ2-3, with TRBD2 as a possible D gene (7 bases). Trimming pared 3 bases from V and 1 base from J, leaving 11 bases between. Germline assignment: CDR1 SGHTA and CDR2 FQGNSA. The length of the CDR3 is 15 residues. CDR3 nucleotides: TGTGCCAGCAGCTTTGGGGGGGCCCGCACAGATACGCAGTATTTT. Encoded protein: CASSFGGARTDTQYF. The variable domain in full, with the rest retrieved from reference TRBV7-2 and TRBJ2-3, is GAGVSQSPSNKVTEKGKDVELRCDPISGHTALYWYRQSLGQGLEFLIYFQGNSAPDKSGLPSDRFSAERTGGSVSTLTIQRTQQEDSAVYLCASSFGGARTDTQYFGPGTRLTVL.